This T cell receptor beta chain was documented in a study of neurological immune-mediated disorders. The sample's time point: technical triplicate 1. Use was made of about 1 million CD4+ or CD8+ T cells in sorted libraries. Template-switch 5'RACE cDNA synthesis added a 10-nucleotide unique molecular identifier. Sequencing runs each yielded over 160 million TCR-beta sequences from 15-18 subjects. TCRdb itself ran the 5' RACE reads through MiXCR, one entry per CDR3 protein. The table shows 25,000 or so distinct CDR3 sequences, with about 12% occurring only once. Germline values: CDR1 ENHRY, CDR2 SYGVKD. The CDR3 extends over 14 amino acids. Trimming removed 3 bases at V and 0 bases at J, with 8 bases between. This clonotype was found many times.

This TCR was recovered from a female donor with HTLV-1-associated myelopathy (HAM/TSP). The chain combines TRBV10-3 with TRBJ2-5; D remains ambiguous. Sequencing used CD4+ T cells from blood. The CDR3 DNA reads TGTGCCATCAGTGACCAACAGTACCAAGAGACCCAGTACTTC. This sequence encodes CAISDQQYQETQYF.